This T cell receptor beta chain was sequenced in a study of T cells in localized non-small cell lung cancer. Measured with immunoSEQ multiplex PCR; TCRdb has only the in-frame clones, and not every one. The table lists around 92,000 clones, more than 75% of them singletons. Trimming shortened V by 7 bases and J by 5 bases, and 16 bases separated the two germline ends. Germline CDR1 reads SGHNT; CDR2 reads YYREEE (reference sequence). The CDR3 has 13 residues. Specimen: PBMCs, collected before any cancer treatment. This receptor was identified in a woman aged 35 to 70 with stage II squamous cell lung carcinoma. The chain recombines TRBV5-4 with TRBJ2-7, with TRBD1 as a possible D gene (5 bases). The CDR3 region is CASGKGPFDEQYF. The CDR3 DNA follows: TGTGCCAGCGGAAAGGGGCCGTTCGACGAGCAGTACTTC.